Reported below is one T cell receptor (beta chain). Its antigen is currently unknown. Trimming shortened V by 4 bases and J by 0 bases, and 9 bases separated the two germline ends. Germline CDR1 reads ENHRY; CDR2 reads SYGVKD. The CDR3 runs 14 residues. The data originate from a study of blood T cells in healthy people across ages. General observations from the study: In older individuals, TCR beta diversity per million T cells was lower, falling roughly linearly with age.

Donor samples were obtained from healthy Caucasian individuals from Russia, aged about 6 to 95. Total RNA extraction produced at least 5.5 micrograms (per sample) for the study. A sample-barcoded 5' primer and a J-beta primer mix were used in a second PCR of roughly 6 to 11 cycles. TCRdb analysed the 5' RACE reads with MiXCR anew, one entry per CDR3 protein. Of 540,000 or so distinct CDR3 sequences in the sample, roughly 43% were seen once. The chain combines TRBV10-3 with TRBJ2-5, with D hard to call. The sequence derives from a man at least 80 years old in good health. Material: blood. CDR3 in amino acids: CAISGASYQETQYF. The CDR3 nucleotides read TGTGCCATCAGTGGGGCCTCGTACCAAGAGACCCAGTACTTC.